This TCR beta chain was sequenced during a study of blood T cell repertoires in COVID-19. Whole-study context: Whether acute or convalescent, the COVID-19 samples came from the United States, Italy and Spain. PBMCs, B-cell-depleted T cells, or T cells provided the cDNA or gDNA that made up the material.

Germline V gene sequence: CDR1 LGHDT, CDR2 YNNKEL (reference sequence). V gave up 4 bases and J gave up 0 bases, with 6 bases separating them. The CDR3 covers 14 residues. In the original workflow: Reference gene primer amplification gave nucleated cell count estimates. Repertoires were generated with immunoSEQ multiplex PCR, while TCRdb's copy carries only in-frame clones and drops some. That table supplies the V and J calls and clone size; D and trimming were determined from the DNA. The sample lists 120,000 to 150,000 clones; 76% were seen once. The chain has TRBV3-1 (or the pseudogene TRBV3-2) and TRBJ1-4, with D tentatively TRBD1 (5 bases). The receptor comes from a man in his sixties with acute or convalescent COVID-19. Sequenced material: peripheral blood. CDR3 bases: TGTGCCAGCAGCCGGGGCACAACTAATGAAAAACTGTTTTTT. Translation gives CASSRGTTNEKLFF.